Reported below is one T cell receptor (beta chain). As processed by the authors: Estimated nucleated cell counts came from reference gene primer amplification. Generated by immunoSEQ multiplex PCR, the TCRdb table keeps only in-frame clones and is missing some. That table gives V, J and clone size, and the DNA gave D and trimming. Among roughly 250,000 clones listed, roughly 90% were seen once. This sample was included in a study of blood T cell repertoires in COVID-19. Participants were placed into cohorts based on the clinical history they reported. Germline CDR1 is SGHRS and CDR2 is YFSETQ. The CDR3 has 12 residues. V was cut by 2 bases and J by 8 bases, with 8 bases left in between.

Sequences were obtained from PBMCs or T cells enriched from blood (not recorded which). The chain has TRBV5-1 and TRBJ1-3; D is unclear. This TCR was sampled from a woman in her twenties or thirties with acute COVID-19. CDR3 loop: CASSFEGDTIYF. In nucleotides, the CDR3 is TGCGCCAGCAGCTTCGAAGGAGACACCATATATTTT.